Listed here are 27 T cell receptor beta chains from one sample, sequenced in a study of shared clonotypes between healthy human individuals. Naive CD8 cells were CD45RO-negative, positively selected for CCR7, excluding terminally differentiated effector memory CD45RA+ cells. TCRdb's table, derived via immunoSEQ multiplex PCR, lists solely in-frame clones and lacks some. The data contain about 1.9 million clones, over 85% of them singletons. Sequences were obtained from naive CD8+ T cells from PBMCs. These receptor sequences come from a man younger than 35 in good health. Some clones in this sample may be carry-over from other donors' samples.

The chain employs TRBV6-6 and TRBJ1-4, with unresolved D. Per the germline V gene, CDR1 is MNHNY and CDR2 is SVGAGI (reference sequence). V was pared by 2 bases and J by 5 bases, with 3 bases between. The CDR3 extends over 12 amino acids. The CDR3 DNA sequence: TGTGCCAGCAGTTACCAGAATGAAAAACTGTTTTTT. Its translation: CASSYQNEKLFF.

The rearrangement joins TRBV7-9 to TRBJ1-1; 9 nucleotides agree with TRBD1. The CDR3 loop spans 14 amino acids. J gave up 8 bases and V 1 base, and 5 bases lay outside the gene matches. In germline, CDR1 is SEHNR, CDR2 FQNEAQ (reference sequence). This CDR3 is CASSLGTGVLEAFF. The CDR3 DNA sequence: TGTGCCAGCAGCTTAGGGACAGGGGTCTTGGAAGCTTTCTTT.

V gene TRBV7-6 combines with J gene TRBJ2-1, with 7 bases that match TRBD1. Trimming cost V 5 bases and J 6 bases; bases outside gene matches: 7. The CDR3 has 14 amino acids. Germline V gene lookup returns CDR1 SGHVS and CDR2 FNYEAQ. The CDR3 sequence: CASSTRQGPNEQFF. The DNA of the CDR3 is TGTGCCAGCAGCACCCGACAGGGTCCCAATGAGCAGTTCTTC. The complete variable domain, with remaining parts taken from reference TRBV7-6 and TRBJ2-1, reads GAGVSQSPRYKVTKRGQDVALRCDPISGHVSLYWYRQALGQGPEFLTYFNYEAQQDKSGLPNDRFSAERPEGSISTLTIQRTEQRDSAMYRCASSTRQGPNEQFFGPGTRLTVL.

The chain combines TRBV28 with TRBJ2-7, with 11 bases lining up with TRBD2. Looked up from germline, CDR1 is MDHEN and CDR2 is SYDVKM. V lost 6 bases to trimming and J lost 0 bases; unmatched junction nucleotides: 13. The CDR3 loop spans 18 amino acids. The CDR3 DNA sequence: TGTGCCAGCAGGGAATTACAGGGACTAGCGGAGACCTCCTACGAGCAGTACTTC. As protein: CASRELQGLAETSYEQYF.

The table lists this clone with a count of one. The rearrangement joins TRBV4-1 to TRBJ2-3, with no clear D. The CDR3 runs 14 residues. CDR1 and CDR2 from the germline V gene are MGHRA and YSYEKL. V lost 0 bases, J lost 3 bases, and 7 bases lay in between. CDR3 nucleotides: TGCGCCAGCAGCCAAGATGTTTCAACAGATACGCAGTATTTT. Amino acid sequence: CASSQDVSTDTQYF.

In this sample, this clone turned up a few times. The chain carries TRBV6-5 and TRBJ2-7; 9 bases line up with TRBD1. J was trimmed by 3 bases and V by 2 bases; bases with no gene match: 2. This CDR3 has 14 residues. Germline CDR1 MNHEY, CDR2 SVGAGI. The CDR3 DNA follows: TGTGCCAGCAGTTACGGGACAGGGTTCTACGAGCAGTACTTC. Amino acid sequence: CASSYGTGFYEQYF.

This sequence joins TRBV10-1 and TRBJ2-4; D ambiguous. V shed 0 bases and J shed 6 bases, with 9 bases lying between them. Germline values: CDR1 WNHNN, CDR2 SYGVQD (reference sequence). The CDR3 is 14 residues long. CDR3 sequence: CASSESGTPNIQYF. CDR3 DNA sequence: TGCGCCAGCAGTGAGTCGGGTACACCAAACATTCAGTACTTC.

The V and J genes are TRBV7-8 and TRBJ2-5; no clear D gene. Trimming shortened V by 3 bases and J by 2 bases, and 13 bases separated the two germline ends. The CDR3 has 15 residues. CDR1 and CDR2 (germline): SGHVS, FQNEAQ. The CDR3 spells CASSFSLNQQETQYF. CDR3 coding DNA: TGTGCCAGCAGCTTTTCCCTAAACCAGCAAGAGACCCAGTACTTC. Together with reference TRBV7-8 and TRBJ2-5, the CDR3 gives the full variable domain: GAGVSQSPRYKVAKRGQDVALRCDPISGHVSLFWYQQALGQGPEFLTYFQNEAQLDKSGLPSDRFFAERPEGSVSTLKIQRTQQEDSAVYLCASSFSLNQQETQYFGPGTRLLVL.

This chain links TRBV9 with TRBJ1-1; D is undetermined. The germline V and J ends were trimmed by 0 bases and 6 bases, with 12 bases remaining between them. The CDR3 is 14 residues long. Looked up from germline, CDR1 is SGDLS and CDR2 is YYNGEE. CDR3 residues: CASSVGEARSEAFF. The DNA of the CDR3 is TGTGCCAGCAGCGTAGGAGAGGCCCGCTCTGAAGCTTTCTTT.

The chain employs TRBV5-1 and TRBJ2-7; TRBD1 aligns across 11 bases. The V gene end was trimmed by 6 bases and the J gene end by 5 bases; junction bases not matched to a gene: 7. This CDR3 has 14 residues. CDR1 is SGHRS and CDR2 is YFSETQ in the germline V gene. CDR3 sequence reads: CASTPGQGENEQYF. In nucleotides, the CDR3 is TGCGCCAGCACCCCGGGACAGGGGGAAAACGAGCAGTACTTC.

V and J are TRBV12-2 and TRBJ2-3; TRBD2 is taken as the D call from the table, unchecked against the DNA. TRBV12-2 is a pseudogene locus. CDR3 length: 15 amino acids. This chain's CDR3 is CASSLEGGNADTQYF. For the CDR3, the DNA is TGTGCAAGTTCACTAGAGGGTGGAAATGCGGATACGCAGTATTTT.

The sample holds a few counts of this clone. The chain employs TRBV28 and TRBJ1-2, with 8 bases aligning to TRBD1. This CDR3 is 14 amino acids long. The germline CDR1 and CDR2 sequences are MDHEN and SYDVKM. Unmatched junction bases numbered 11, after V lost 10 bases and J lost 4 bases. The CDR3 loop is CATYWTGFVYGYTF. DNA of the CDR3: TGTGCCACCTACTGGACAGGGTTTGTCTATGGCTACACCTTC.

V and J are TRBV27 and TRBJ2-2; TRBD2 matches at 13 bases. There are 18 residues in the CDR3. Trimming cost V 5 bases and J 5 bases; bases outside gene matches: 11. Germline V gene lookup returns CDR1 MNHEY and CDR2 SMNVEV (reference sequence). The CDR3 loop reads CASSDPRTSGSLTGELFF. For the CDR3, the DNA is TGTGCCAGCAGTGATCCTAGGACTAGCGGGAGTCTAACCGGGGAGCTGTTTTTT.

This chain connects TRBV5-1 to TRBJ2-1; perhaps TRBD1 as D (6 bases). CDR1 SGHRS and CDR2 YFSETQ come from the germline V gene. There are 15 residues in the CDR3. Trimming stripped 3 bases from V and 0 bases from J, with 10 bases between. CDR3 residues: CASSSGTFSYNEQFF. CDR3 sequence (DNA): TGCGCCAGCAGCTCAGGGACATTCTCCTACAATGAGCAGTTCTTC.

Concerning this clone: This specimen includes other DNA sequences encoding the same CDR3. The chain combines TRBV28 with TRBJ2-7; D is perhaps TRBD1 or TRBD2 (6 bases each). Germline CDR1 and CDR2: MDHEN and SYDVKM. The V end was cut by 1 base, the J end by 3 bases, with 10 bases between. The CDR3 is 14 amino acids. As DNA, the CDR3 is TGTGCCAGCAGTTTATCCGGAGGGGGCTACGAGCAGTACTTC. It yields the protein CASSLSGGGYEQYF.

The V call is TRBV29-1, the J call TRBJ1-2, with 7 nucleotides matching TRBD1. Trimming removed 2 bases from V and 2 bases from J; junction bases left unmatched: 8. Germline assignment: CDR1 SQVTM and CDR2 ANQGSEA. The CDR3 extends over 15 amino acids. The CDR3: CSVESKGGRNYGYTF. Here the CDR3 DNA reads TGCAGCGTTGAATCGAAAGGGGGCAGAAACTATGGCTACACCTTC.

V gene TRBV7-3 combines with J gene TRBJ2-2, with TRBD2 matching over 12 bases. This CDR3 spans 14 amino acids. Trimming removed 11 bases from V and 6 bases from J; junction bases left unmatched: 7. Germline loops: CDR1 SGHTA, CDR2 FQGTGA. The CDR3 sequence: CASGLAGFPGELFF. The CDR3 coding sequence is TGTGCCTCCGGACTAGCGGGATTTCCCGGGGAGCTGTTTTTT.

The chain employs TRBV12-5 and TRBJ1-1, with 7 bases aligning to TRBD1. CDR1 and CDR2 from the germline V gene are LGHNT and FRNRAP. The V gene end was trimmed by 7 bases and the J gene end by 7 bases; junction bases not matched to a gene: 6. This CDR3 contains 12 residues. The CDR3 bases are TGTGCTAGTGCCTCGGGACAGCTTGAAGCTTTCTTT. This encodes CASASGQLEAFF.

V is TRBV27 and J is TRBJ2-5; D may be TRBD2 (5 bases). Germline V gene sequence: CDR1 MNHEY, CDR2 SMNVEV (reference sequence). The CDR3 consists of 14 residues. Trimming removed 6 bases from V and 9 bases from J, with 20 bases in between. The CDR3, as DNA: TGTGCCAGCAGATCAGACTTCCTCATGGGAGCCCAGTACTTC. This sequence encodes CASRSDFLMGAQYF.

V is TRBV19 and J is TRBJ1-1; D is undetermined. The CDR3 runs to 16 residues. From germline, CDR1 is LNHDA and CDR2 SQIVND (reference sequence). V dropped 6 bases and J dropped 0 bases, with 17 bases sitting between them. This CDR3 is CASRKDRIGMNTEAFF. CDR3 in DNA: TGTGCCAGTAGAAAGGACCGGATCGGGATGAACACTGAAGCTTTCTTT.

The chain couples TRBV21-1 to TRBJ2-1. TRBV21-1 is an annotated pseudogene. This CDR3 comprises 9 residues. The CDR3 DNA follows: TGTGCCAGCAGCCCCCAGCAGTTCTTC. Translation gives CASSPQQFF.

This chain joins TRBV7-9 and TRBJ1-2, with 9 positions matching TRBD1. The CDR3 loop spans 17 amino acids. The V gene's germline CDR1 is SEHNR and CDR2 FQNEAQ (reference sequence). V shed 5 bases, J shed 3 bases, and the junction held 13 bases outside the gene matches. The CDR3 is CASSPTGTGRLYYGYTF. As DNA, the CDR3 is TGTGCCAGCAGCCCTACCGGGACAGGGAGGCTCTACTATGGCTACACCTTC.

The genes are TRBV27 and TRBJ1-5, with D perhaps TRBD1 (5 bases). CDR1 MNHEY and CDR2 SMNVEV come from the germline V gene (reference sequence). This CDR3 has 14 amino acids. V shed 9 bases and J shed 3 bases, with 15 bases lying between them. CDR3 bases: TGTGCCAGTCGATCGGGGGGGTACAATCAGCCCCAGCATTTT. Translated, it gives CASRSGGYNQPQHF.

The CDR3 protein is CASSPLGTDVRFF. The CDR3 DNA reads as TGTGCCAGCTCACCACTCGGGACTGACGTACGGTTCTTC. J is TRBJ2-1 and V is TRBV18, with a tentative D call TRBD2 (6 bases). Trimming took 1 base from V and 15 from J, leaving 16 bases between them. CDR3 length equals 13 residues. CDR1 and CDR2 (germline): KGHSH, LQKENI.

The J gene is TRBJ2-7, the V gene TRBV7-9; D is perhaps TRBD2 (6 bases). CDR1 and CDR2 from the germline V gene are SEHNR and FQNEAQ (reference sequence). CDR3 size: 14 residues. Between the trimmed V and J ends, which lost 7 bases and 0 bases, there was a span of 13 bases. The CDR3 here is CASTSGSLSYEQYF. CDR3 DNA sequence: TGTGCCAGCACCTCCGGGAGTCTCTCCTACGAGCAGTACTTC.

V gene TRBV28 combines with J gene TRBJ1-2, with D perhaps matching TRBD1 (6 bases). The CDR3 is 15 residues long. Germline assignment: CDR1 MDHEN and CDR2 SYDVKM. Trimming left V 0 bases short and J 3 bases short, with 11 bases between. In DNA, the CDR3 is TGTGCCAGCAGTTTATGGAGGGGGGAGGACTATGGCTACACCTTC. It translates to CASSLWRGEDYGYTF.

V is TRBV23-1 and J is TRBJ1-1; possible D gene TRBD1, 5 bases. TRBV23-1 is reported as an ORF; its role is uncertain. CDR3 length: 15 residues. The ends were cut back, 1 base at V and 1 base at J, with 10 bases in the middle. The CDR3 loop is CASSQYKGPNTEAFF. Written as DNA, the CDR3 is TGCGCCAGCAGTCAATATAAGGGGCCGAACACTGAAGCTTTCTTT.